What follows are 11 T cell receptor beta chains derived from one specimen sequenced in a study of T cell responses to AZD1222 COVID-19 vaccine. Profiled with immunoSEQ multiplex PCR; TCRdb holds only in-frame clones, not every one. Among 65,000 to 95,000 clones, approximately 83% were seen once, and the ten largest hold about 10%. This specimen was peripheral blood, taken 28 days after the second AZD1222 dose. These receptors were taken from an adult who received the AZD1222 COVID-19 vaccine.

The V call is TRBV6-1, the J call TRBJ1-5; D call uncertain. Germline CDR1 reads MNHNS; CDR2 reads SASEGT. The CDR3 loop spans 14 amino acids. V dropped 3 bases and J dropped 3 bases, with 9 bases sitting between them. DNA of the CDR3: TGTGCCAGCAGTGATCCACAGTCCAATCAGCCCCAGCATTTT. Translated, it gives CASSDPQSNQPQHF.

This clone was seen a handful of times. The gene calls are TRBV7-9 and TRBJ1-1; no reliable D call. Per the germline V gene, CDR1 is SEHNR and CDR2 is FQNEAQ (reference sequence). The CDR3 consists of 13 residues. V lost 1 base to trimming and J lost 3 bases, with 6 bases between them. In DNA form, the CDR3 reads TGTGCCAGCAGCTTAGGACCGGACACTGAAGCTTTCTTT. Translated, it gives CASSLGPDTEAFF.

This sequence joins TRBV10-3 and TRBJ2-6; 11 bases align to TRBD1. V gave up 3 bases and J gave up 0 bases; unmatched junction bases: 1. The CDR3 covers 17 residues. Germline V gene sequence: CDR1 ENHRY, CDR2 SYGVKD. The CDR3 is CAISEGTGGSGANVLTF. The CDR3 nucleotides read TGTGCCATCAGTGAAGGGACAGGGGGCTCTGGGGCCAACGTCCTGACTTTC.

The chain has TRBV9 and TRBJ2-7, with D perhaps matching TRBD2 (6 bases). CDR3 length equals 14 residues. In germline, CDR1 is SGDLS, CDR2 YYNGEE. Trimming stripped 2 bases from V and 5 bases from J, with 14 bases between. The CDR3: CASSVGGGVDEQYF. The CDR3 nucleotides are TGTGCCAGCAGCGTCGGTGGAGGGGTGGACGAGCAGTACTTC. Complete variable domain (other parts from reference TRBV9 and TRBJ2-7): DSGVTQTPKHLITATGQRVTLRCSPRSGDLSVYWYQQSLDQGLQFLIQYYNGEERAKGNILERFSAQQFPDLHSELNLSSLELGDSALYFCASSVGGGVDEQYFGPGTRLTVT.

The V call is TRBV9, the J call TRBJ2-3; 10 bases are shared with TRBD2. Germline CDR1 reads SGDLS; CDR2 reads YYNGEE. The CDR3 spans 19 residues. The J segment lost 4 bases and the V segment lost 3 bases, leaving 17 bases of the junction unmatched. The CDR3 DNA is TGTGCCAGCAGCGGGCCTCAGCGGGGGGGCCCCCGGTATGCAGATACGCAGTATTTT. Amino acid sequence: CASSGPQRGGPRYADTQYF. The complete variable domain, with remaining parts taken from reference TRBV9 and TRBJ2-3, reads DSGVTQTPKHLITATGQRVTLRCSPRSGDLSVYWYQQSLDQGLQFLIQYYNGEERAKGNILERFSAQQFPDLHSELNLSSLELGDSALYFCASSGPQRGGPRYADTQYFGPGTRLTVL.

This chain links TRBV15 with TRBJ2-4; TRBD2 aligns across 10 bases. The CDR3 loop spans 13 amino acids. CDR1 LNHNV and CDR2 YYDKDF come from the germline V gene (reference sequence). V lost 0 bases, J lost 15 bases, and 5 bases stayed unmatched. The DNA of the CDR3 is TGTGCCACCAGCAGAGAGGGGACTAGCGCCACGTACTTC. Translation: CATSREGTSATYF.

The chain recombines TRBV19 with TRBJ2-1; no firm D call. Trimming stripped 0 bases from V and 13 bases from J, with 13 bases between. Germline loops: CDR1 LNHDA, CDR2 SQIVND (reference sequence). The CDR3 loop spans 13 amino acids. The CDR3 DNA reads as TGTGCCAGTAGTATAGATCCATGGAAGTCCCAGTTCTTC. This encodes CASSIDPWKSQFF.

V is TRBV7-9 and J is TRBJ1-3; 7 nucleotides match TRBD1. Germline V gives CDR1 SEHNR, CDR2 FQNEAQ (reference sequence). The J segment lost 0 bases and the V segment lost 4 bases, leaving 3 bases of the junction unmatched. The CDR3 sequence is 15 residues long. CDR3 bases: TGTGCCAGCAGCTCGGGACAGCTCTCTGGAAACACCATATATTTT. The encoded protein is CASSSGQLSGNTIYF.

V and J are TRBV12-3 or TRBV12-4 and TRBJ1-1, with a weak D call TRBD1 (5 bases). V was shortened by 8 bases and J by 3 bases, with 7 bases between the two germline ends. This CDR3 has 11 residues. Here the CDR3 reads CASAGHTEAFF. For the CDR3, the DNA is TGTGCCAGCGCGGGGCACACTGAAGCTTTCTTT.

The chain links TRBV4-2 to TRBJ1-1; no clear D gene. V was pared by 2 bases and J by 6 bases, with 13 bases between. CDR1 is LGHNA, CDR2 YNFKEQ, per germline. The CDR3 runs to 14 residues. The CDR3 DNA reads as TGTGCCAGCAGCCAAATCCTCGGGGTCTCTGAAGCTTTCTTT. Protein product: CASSQILGVSEAFF.

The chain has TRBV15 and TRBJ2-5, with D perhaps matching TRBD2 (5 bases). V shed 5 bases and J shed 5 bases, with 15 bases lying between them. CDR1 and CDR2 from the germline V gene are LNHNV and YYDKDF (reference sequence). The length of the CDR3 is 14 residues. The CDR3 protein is CATSGLTGGETQYF. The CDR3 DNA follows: TGTGCCACCAGCGGACTCACCGGCGGGGAGACCCAGTACTTC.